Given below is one T cell receptor (beta chain) in context. In germline, CDR1 is MGHDK, CDR2 SYGVNS. V was cut by 4 bases and J by 0 bases, with 9 bases left in between. This CDR3 is 14 amino acids long. This specimen belongs to a study of control samples from healthy donors and cancer patients. Using immunoSEQ multiplex PCR, the repertoire was profiled, and TCRdb retains in-frame clones only, with some absent. The table shows some 130,000 clones, with about 90% occurring only once. This clonotype was obtained from a woman aged 50 to 60 in good health. This rearrangement joins TRBV25-1 to TRBJ1-2; D not resolved. Sequenced material: blood. Written as DNA, the CDR3 is TGTGCCAGCAGTGCCCCCTCAGCTAACTATGGCTACACCTTC. Its protein is CASSAPSANYGYTF.